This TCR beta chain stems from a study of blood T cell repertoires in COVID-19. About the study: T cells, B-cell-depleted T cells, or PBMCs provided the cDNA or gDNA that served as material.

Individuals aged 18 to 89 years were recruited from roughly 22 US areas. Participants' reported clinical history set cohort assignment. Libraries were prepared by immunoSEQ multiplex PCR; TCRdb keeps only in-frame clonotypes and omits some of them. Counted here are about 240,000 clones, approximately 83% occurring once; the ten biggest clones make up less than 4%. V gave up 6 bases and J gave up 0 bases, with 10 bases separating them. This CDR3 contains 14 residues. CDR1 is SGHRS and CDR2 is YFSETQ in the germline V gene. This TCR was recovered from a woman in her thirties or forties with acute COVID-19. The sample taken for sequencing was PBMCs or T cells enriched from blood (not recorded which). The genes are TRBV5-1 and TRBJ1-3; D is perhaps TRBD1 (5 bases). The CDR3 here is CASKDTPSGNTIYF. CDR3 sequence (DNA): TGCGCCAGCAAGGACACCCCCTCTGGAAACACCATATATTTT.